Listed below are T cell receptor beta chains from one sample, sequenced in a study of blood T cells in healthy people across ages. TCRdb passed the 5' RACE reads through MiXCR, listing each CDR3 protein once. The profile shows over 1,500,000 distinct CDR3 sequences, approximately 40% of them singletons. The sample consisted of blood. These receptors originate from a human donor in good health. Each CDR3 is given with its conserved first and last residue. The D gene is left open where the match is weak. Only part of the rows carry a size: once, few, many, or a class if the clone is expanded.

D	V	J	size	DNA	CDR3
NA	TRBV24-1	TRBJ2-3	once	TGTGCCACCATGGGAACAGATACGCAGTATTTT	CATMGTDTQYF
NA	TRBV12-3/TRBV12-4	TRBJ1-2	many	TGTGCCAGCAGTTTTGAGTTACTGGATGGCTACACCTTC	CASSFELLDGYTF
NA	TRBV6-2/TRBV6-3	TRBJ1-2	once	TGTGCCAGCAGTTCCCGGACAGTAGGCTACACCTTC	CASSSRTVGYTF
TRBD1	TRBV12-3/TRBV12-4	TRBJ2-1	once	TGTGCCAGCAGTTTAAGCCCGACAGGGGGCTACGAGCAGTTCTTC	CASSLSPTGGYEQFF
TRBD1	TRBV29-1	TRBJ2-2	few	TGCAGCGTTGCACGGGACAGAGCGAACACCGGGGAGCTGTTTTTT	CSVARDRANTGELFF
NA	TRBV12-3/TRBV12-4	TRBJ2-2	NA	TGTGCCAGTAGACCCCTGGCGGGTAACCTGAACACCGGGGAGCTGTTTTTT	CASRPLAGNLNTGELFF
NA	TRBV5-1	TRBJ2-1	NA	TGCGCCAGCAGCTTCACGTTTTCTTTCGCCAATGAGCAGTTCTTC	CASSFTFSFANEQFF
NA	TRBV6-1	TRBJ2-5	NA	TGTGCCAGCAGTGAAGGATCCCTGCTCGGGACCCAGTACTTC	CASSEGSLLGTQYF
NA	TRBV6-2/TRBV6-3	TRBJ2-5	few	TGTGCCAGCAGTTACCGGCGGGGAAGATTCCAAGAGACCCAGTACTTC	CASSYRRGRFQETQYF
NA	TRBV6-5	TRBJ1-2	NA	TGTGCCAGCAGTTACTCTTCGGGATTGTATGGCTACACCTTC	CASSYSSGLYGYTF
NA	TRBV12-3/TRBV12-4	TRBJ2-7	many	TGTGCCAGCAGCGCTCCCGGGACAACATCCTCCTACGAGCAGTACTTC	CASSAPGTTSSYEQYF
NA	TRBV5-1	TRBJ2-3	NA	TGCGCCAGCAGCTTGGGGATCCGGAAAGATACGCAGTATTTT	CASSLGIRKDTQYF
NA	TRBV5-1	TRBJ1-1	NA	TGCGCCAGCAGCTTTGGACAGTCAGGAGACACTGAAGCTTTCTTT	CASSFGQSGDTEAFF
TRBD1	TRBV28	TRBJ1-1	NA	TGTGCCAGCAGTTTAACCCCAGGGGGCTTTACTGAAGCTTTCTTT	CASSLTPGGFTEAFF
NA	TRBV7-2	TRBJ2-7	NA	TGTGCCAGCAGCTCACACTCACAGGGTCGGGAGCAGTACTTC	CASSSHSQGREQYF
TRBD2	TRBV4-1	TRBJ2-1	few	TGCGCCAGCAGCCAAGGACTAGCGGGGGGTCCTACCTACAATGAGCAGTTCTTC	CASSQGLAGGPTYNEQFF